One sample yielded the 11 T cell receptor beta chains listed below, sequenced in a study of CD8+CD57+ T cells in acquired aplastic anemia. Profiling that covered TCR beta VDJ and CDR3 relied on genomic DNA as its template. TCRdb ran MiXCR on the reads and lists one entry per CDR3 protein. This sample carries 150,000 or so distinct CDR3 sequences, approximately 60% of them seen once, and the ten largest clones take about 50%. The sequenced sample was sorted CD4+, CD8+, or CD8+CD57+ T cells (not recorded which) from PBMCs. These receptors came from a human donor in good health.

This clonotype was seen only a few times. This chain joins TRBV6-5 and TRBJ1-4, with D possibly being TRBD1 (5 bases). This CDR3 contains 17 residues. The V gene's germline CDR1 is MNHEY and CDR2 SVGAGI. V lost 0 bases, J lost 0 bases, and 11 bases lay in between. DNA of the CDR3: TGTGCCAGCAGTTACTCGCAGGGAACTGCAACTAATGAAAAACTGTTTTTT. This translates into CASSYSQGTATNEKLFF.

This sequence joins TRBV6-5 and TRBJ2-5; 8 bases are shared with TRBD2. Germline V gene lookup returns CDR1 MNHEY and CDR2 SVGAGI. This CDR3 spans 15 amino acids. J gave up 0 bases and V 6 bases, and 6 bases lay outside the gene matches. CDR3 protein: CASRNLLADQETQYF. The CDR3, as DNA: TGTGCCAGCAGGAACCTACTAGCGGACCAAGAGACCCAGTACTTC.

V usage is TRBV10-3 and J usage is TRBJ2-3; 10 bases map to TRBD1. V shed 7 bases and J 1 base; nucleotides not matched to a gene: 5. This CDR3 comprises 15 residues. Per germline, CDR1 ENHRY and CDR2 SYGVKD. DNA for the CDR3: TGTGCCATCACCACCGACAGGGGGCGCACAGATACGCAGTATTTT. Its protein product is CAITTDRGRTDTQYF.

This clonotype has only one observation. Germline and junction disagree at one end, which may indicate a read error. The gene calls are TRBV7-3 and TRBJ2-4; D tentatively fits TRBD1 or TRBD2 (5 bases each). Looked up from germline, CDR1 is SGHTA and CDR2 is FQGTGA. This CDR3 has 16 residues. The DNA of the CDR3 is TGTGCCAGCAGCTTAGAGATGGGGCTAGCCATAAACATTCAGTACTTC. It translates to CASSLEMGLAINIQYF.

Remarks on this clonotype: This may come from a read error, since a much larger clone is one base off. This chain links TRBV11-3 with TRBJ1-4, with TRBD1 matching 9 bases. The CDR3 covers 14 residues. The germline V gene encodes CDR1 SGHNT and CDR2 YENEEA. With V trimmed by 5 bases and J by 8 bases, 6 bases remained unmatched. The CDR3 region has the DNA TGTGCCAGCAGCGACAGGGGGAGAGAGGAAAAACTGTTTTTT. Amino acids: CASSDRGREEKLFF.

This chain joins TRBV2 and TRBJ1-2; the D gene is possibly TRBD1 (6 bases). The V end lost 2 bases, the J end lost 5 bases, and 15 bases lay between the germline ends. CDR3 length equals 15 residues. Germline assignment: CDR1 SNHLY and CDR2 FYNNEI. The CDR3 here is CASSESLAGVYGYTF. The CDR3 DNA sequence: TGTGCCAGCAGTGAATCCCTAGCAGGGGTGTATGGCTACACCTTC. Based on the CDR3 plus reference TRBV2 and TRBJ1-2, the full variable domain is EPEVTQTPSHQVTQMGQEVILRCVPISNHLYFYWYRQILGQKVEFLVSFYNNEISEKSEIFDDQFSVERPDGSNFTLKIRSTKLEDSAMYFCASSESLAGVYGYTFGSGTRLTVV.

The rearrangement uses TRBV11-2 and TRBJ2-7, with D possibly being TRBD1 (6 bases). This CDR3 has 15 amino acids. CDR1 SGHAT and CDR2 FQNNGV come from the germline V gene. The V gene lost 3 bases and the J gene lost 5 bases, with 17 bases spanning the gap. The CDR3 region has the DNA TGTGCCAGCAGCTTTAGCCGCTTAAAGGGGGACGAGCAGTACTTC. Protein product: CASSFSRLKGDEQYF. Full variable domain (remainder filled in from reference TRBV11-2 and TRBJ2-7): EAGVAQSPRYKIIEKRQSVAFWCNPISGHATLYWYQQILGQGPKLLIQFQNNGVVDDSQLPKDRFSAERLKGVDSTLKIQPAKLEDSAVYLCASSFSRLKGDEQYFGPGTRLTVT.

The chain recombines TRBV20-1 with TRBJ2-1, with D possibly TRBD2 on 6 matching bases. Trimming stripped 1 base from V and 0 bases from J, with 10 bases between. CDR3 length: 15 residues. Germline CDR1 reads DFQATT; CDR2 reads SNEGSKA (reference sequence). CDR3 amino acids: CSARVAEYSYNEQFF. CDR3 sequence (DNA): TGCAGTGCTAGAGTAGCGGAGTACTCCTACAATGAGCAGTTCTTC.

Concerning this clonotype: An end of the junction differs from the germline gene, which may be a read error. J is TRBJ2-3 and V is TRBV10-3; D is possibly TRBD2 (5 bases). CDR3 length: 16 residues. The germline CDR1 and CDR2 sequences are ENHRY and SYGVKD. As DNA, the CDR3 is TGTGCCATCGAGGAGGAGGCAACAGATAGCACAGATACGCAGTACTTT. As protein: CAIEEEATDSTDTQYF.

The rearrangement links TRBV5-1 to TRBJ2-3; TRBD2 might be the D (6 bases). CDR3 length: 18 residues. V lost 0 bases and J 1 base, leaving 18 bases between the germline ends. Germline CDR1 is SGHRS and CDR2 is YFSETQ. The CDR3 protein is CASSLAASLTGGTDTQYF. CDR3 DNA: TGCGCCAGCAGCTTGGCCGCCTCCTTGACGGGGGGCACAGATACGCAGTATTTT.

A few counts support this clonotype. The V gene is TRBV20-1, the J gene TRBJ1-2; D remains ambiguous. Trimming took 3 bases from V and 5 from J, leaving 10 bases between them. Germline CDR1 DFQATT, CDR2 SNEGSKA (reference sequence). The CDR3 is 12 residues long. CDR3 nucleotides: TGCAGTGCTAGGGACCGAGGATATGGCTACACCTTC. This codes for CSARDRGYGYTF.